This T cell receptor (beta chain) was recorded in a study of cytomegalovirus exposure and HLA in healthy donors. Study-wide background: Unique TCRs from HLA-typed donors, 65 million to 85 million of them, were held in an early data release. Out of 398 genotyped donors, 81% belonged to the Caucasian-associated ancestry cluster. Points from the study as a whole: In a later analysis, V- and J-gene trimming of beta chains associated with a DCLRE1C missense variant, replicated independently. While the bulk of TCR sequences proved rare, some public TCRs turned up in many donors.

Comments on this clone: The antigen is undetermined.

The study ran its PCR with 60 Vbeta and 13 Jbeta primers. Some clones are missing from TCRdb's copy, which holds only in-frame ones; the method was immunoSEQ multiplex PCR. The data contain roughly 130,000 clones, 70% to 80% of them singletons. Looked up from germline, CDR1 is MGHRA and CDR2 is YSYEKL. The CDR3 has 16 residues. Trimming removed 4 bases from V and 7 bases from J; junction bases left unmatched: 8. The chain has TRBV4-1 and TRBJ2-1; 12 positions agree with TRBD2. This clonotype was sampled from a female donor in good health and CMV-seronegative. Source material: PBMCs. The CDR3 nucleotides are TGCGCCAGCAGCCTTTTGACTAGCGGGAGAGGAAATGAGCAGTTCTTC. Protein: CASSLLTSGRGNEQFF.